The clone carrying this TCR beta chain qualifies as large (0.1 to 1%). Antigen: not known. V lost 6 bases to trimming and J lost 5 bases; unmatched junction nucleotides: 11. CDR1 is KGHSY and CDR2 is FQNENV in the germline V gene. The CDR3 is 16 residues long. Measured with immunoSEQ multiplex PCR; TCRdb has only the in-frame clones, and not every one. This sample has hundreds of clones; about 17% occur once, and the top ten carry under 30%. This record belongs to a study of T cells in localized non-small cell lung cancer. Notes on the study in general: Heterogeneity remains possible because sequencing was limited to only one tumor region. Adjacent lung tissue had a median approximately 61 of the top 100 clones found in the tumor.

The sampled adjacent lung lay at least 2 cm from the tumor margin and showed no atypia. This TCR was recovered from a female donor older than 55 with stage II squamous cell lung carcinoma. This material consisted of normal lung tissue next to the tumor, taken before any cancer treatment. The chain recombines TRBV16 with TRBJ2-1; 9 bases are a match to TRBD1. CDR3 nucleotides: TGTGCCAGCAGTCTGGGGACAGGGTCTGTTGACAATGAGCAGTTCTTC. Protein product: CASSLGTGSVDNEQFF.